This is a list of T cell receptor beta chains from one sample in a study of T cell repertoires and HLA-DP antigens. The table came from immunoSEQ multiplex PCR; TCRdb's copy has only in-frame clones and leaves some out. The data show about 89,000 clones, with around nine tenths seen just once and around 1.7% held by the top ten. What these receptors recognize is not known. Input material: CD4+ T cells from PBMCs. The source of these receptors is a man aged 50-59 years in good health and CMV-seronegative. CDR3s include the opening cysteine and the closing phenylalanine or tryptophan. The D gene is left open where the match is weak. The size of a clone is reported for some rows only, either as once, few or many, or as a class for expanded clones.

clone size,D gene,V gene,J gene,CDR3 DNA,CDR3 protein
NA,TRBD1,TRBV6-5,TRBJ1-5,TGTGCCAGCAGACCAACAGGGGGAGGCAATCAGCCCCAGCATTTT,CASRPTGGGNQPQHF
NA,NA,TRBV27,TRBJ2-2,TGTGCCAGCAGTTTAAGACCAAAAGGATCTTACACCGGGGAGCTGTTTTTT,CASSLRPKGSYTGELFF
NA,NA,TRBV19,TRBJ1-3,TGTGCCAGTAGAGGACGGATACCTGGAAACACCATATATTTT,CASRGRIPGNTIYF
NA,NA,TRBV10-2,TRBJ2-5,TGCGCCAGCGGGGGCGTAGCCGACCAAGAGACCCAGTACTTC,CASGGVADQETQYF
NA,NA,TRBV28,TRBJ1-1,TGTGCCAGCATCCCCTCGTCCAGGGACATTTTGAACACTGAAGCTTTCTTT,CASIPSSRDILNTEAFF
NA,NA,TRBV4-3,TRBJ2-1,TGCGCCAGCAGCCAGAATAGCGGACGTTACAATGAGCAGTTCTTC,CASSQNSGRYNEQFF
NA,TRBD2,TRBV6-5,TRBJ2-7,TGTGCCAGCAGTTATGAAGCGGGGGGGAAGTACGAGCAGTACTTC,CASSYEAGGKYEQYF
NA,TRBD1,TRBV6-6,TRBJ1-4,TGTGCCAGCAGTTACGGGGCAGGGGGCGGTGAAAAACTGTTTTTT,CASSYGAGGGEKLFF
NA,NA,TRBV6-5,TRBJ2-7,TGTGCCAGCAGTTATTTAGACGAGCAGTACTTC,CASSYLDEQYF
NA,TRBD1,TRBV10-3,TRBJ2-7,TGTGCCATCAGTGGGACAGGGACATCCTACGAGCAGTACTTC,CAISGTGTSYEQYF
NA,TRBD2,TRBV5-1,TRBJ2-1,TGCGCCAGCAGCTTGGAAAACGGACTAGCGCAGGTTGAGCAGTTCTTC,CASSLENGLAQVEQFF
few,NA,TRBV28,TRBJ1-1,TGTGCCAGCAGTCGCCGGAGGGGCCGGGACACTGAAGCTTTCTTT,CASSRRRGRDTEAFF
NA,NA,TRBV5-1,TRBJ1-2,TGCGCCAGCAGCTTGGAGTTAAGTGGGGGAGGCTACACCTTC,CASSLELSGGGYTF
NA,NA,TRBV7-9,TRBJ1-1,TGTGCCAGCAGCTTAGGGACGGGGAACACTGAAGCTTTCTTT,CASSLGTGNTEAFF
NA,NA,TRBV28,TRBJ2-2,TGTGCCAGCAGTCCACAAGCCGCCTCACAGGGAACCGGGGAGCTGTTTTTT,CASSPQAASQGTGELFF
NA,TRBD1,TRBV7-2,TRBJ2-3,TGTGCCAGCAGCCCGACAGGGATTGAGTATACGCAGTATTTT,CASSPTGIEYTQYF
NA,TRBD2,TRBV7-9,TRBJ2-1,TGTGCCAGCAGCTCATCAAGACTAGCGGGAGTGGTTGGTGAGCAGTTCTTC,CASSSSRLAGVVGEQFF
NA,NA,TRBV4-3,TRBJ1-1,TGCGCCAGCAGGCAAGGGGGGACGAACACTGAAGCTTTCTTT,CASRQGGTNTEAFF
NA,NA,TRBV2,TRBJ1-4,TGTGCCAAAAAACGGAATGAAAAACTGTTTTTT,CAKKRNEKLFF
NA,NA,TRBV6-1,TRBJ1-2,TGTGCCAGCAGTGAGGGTCAGGGGTATGGCTACACCTTC,CASSEGQGYGYTF
NA,NA,TRBV7-9,TRBJ1-1,TGTGCCAGCAGCTTAGGCCTTCCCGCTGAAGCTTTCTTT,CASSLGLPAEAFF
NA,NA,TRBV7-9,TRBJ1-1,TGTGCCAGCAGCTTAGGCGGGGATTCTCCGGAAGCTTTCTTT,CASSLGGDSPEAFF
once,NA,TRBV2,TRBJ2-4,TGTGCCAGCAGTGAAGCGGGACTGAGCTTAGCCAAAAACATTCAGTACTTC,CASSEAGLSLAKNIQYF
NA,TRBD2,TRBV11-2,TRBJ2-3,TGTGCCAGCAGCTTAGGGACTAGCGGGCTTAGCACAGATACGCAGTATTTT,CASSLGTSGLSTDTQYF
NA,NA,TRBV7-9,TRBJ1-3,TGTGCCAGCAGCTTCGAGGAAGGGGTCTCTGGAAACACCATATATTTT,CASSFEEGVSGNTIYF
NA,NA,TRBV28,TRBJ1-5,TGTGCCAGCGCCCTTAGCAATCAGCCCCAGCATTTT,CASALSNQPQHF
NA,NA,TRBV9,TRBJ1-5,TGTGCCAGCAGCGTAGATTCCCGGGATCAGCCCCAGCATTTT,CASSVDSRDQPQHF
NA,TRBD1,TRBV18,TRBJ1-1,TGTGTCAGCTCACTTGTGGACAGGGACGGCACTGAAGCTTTCTTT,CVSSLVDRDGTEAFF
NA,TRBD1,TRBV7-3,TRBJ1-6,TGTGCCAGCAGACAAAAGGGACAGGGCAATTCACCCCTCCACTTT,CASRQKGQGNSPLHF
NA,NA,TRBV5-1,TRBJ1-2,TGCGCCAGCAGCTTGGAACGGGGGACCTATGGCTACACCTTC,CASSLERGTYGYTF
NA,TRBD1,TRBV7-2,TRBJ2-1,TGTGCCAGCAGCCTCGGGACAGGGGGCCACAATGAGCAGTTCTTC,CASSLGTGGHNEQFF
NA,NA,TRBV2,TRBJ1-2,TGTGCCAGCAGTGAAGCGGGGGGACCATATGGCTACACCTTC,CASSEAGGPYGYTF
NA,TRBD2,TRBV29-1,TRBJ2-1,TGCAGCGTGAGGACTAGCGGGGACTCCGACTACAATGAGCAGTTCTTC,CSVRTSGDSDYNEQFF
NA,NA,TRBV29-1,TRBJ2-1,TGCAGCGTTACCTTAACGGGGGATGAGCAGTTCTTC,CSVTLTGDEQFF
NA,NA,TRBV6-6,TRBJ2-7,TGTGCCAGCAGTTACGACACTAGTTACCACGAGCAGTACTTC,CASSYDTSYHEQYF
NA,NA,TRBV27,TRBJ2-6,TGTGCCAGCAGTTTAAATGGGAGACAACCAACCTTGGGACCATCCGTCTCTGGGGCCAACGTCCTGACTTTC,CASSLNGRQPTLGPSVSGANVLTF
NA,NA,TRBV20-1,TRBJ1-1,TGCAGTGCTAGGGGGGACACTGAAGCTTTCTTT,CSARGDTEAFF
NA,NA,TRBV15,TRBJ2-5,TGTGCCACCAGCAGACGAGACAGAAAAGAGACCCAGTACTTC,CATSRRDRKETQYF
NA,NA,TRBV28,TRBJ1-1,TGTGCCAGCAGTTTAAGAGGGTTGAACACTGAAGCTTTCTTT,CASSLRGLNTEAFF
NA,NA,TRBV11-2,TRBJ2-3,TGTGCCAGCAGCTTAGTTTCAGGAACTAGCACAGATACGCAGTATTTT,CASSLVSGTSTDTQYF
NA,NA,TRBV7-9,TRBJ1-1,TGTGCCAGCAGCTTAGTACGGGGGACTGAAGCTTTCTTT,CASSLVRGTEAFF
NA,NA,TRBV5-5,TRBJ1-4,TGTGCCAGCAGCTGGGGACGATCCAATGAAAAACTGTTTTTT,CASSWGRSNEKLFF
NA,TRBD1,TRBV6-5,TRBJ2-4,TGTGCCAGCAGTTTTTCAGGGGGCGCGTCCAAAAACATTCAGTACTTC,CASSFSGGASKNIQYF
NA,TRBD1,TRBV28,TRBJ1-3,TGTGCCAGCAGTTTACTCAGGGGGGGCTCTGGAAACACCATATATTTT,CASSLLRGGSGNTIYF
NA,NA,TRBV7-3,TRBJ1-5,TGTGCCAGCAGTCACGGAGCTGGCCAGCCCCAGCATTTT,CASSHGAGQPQHF
NA,NA,TRBV6-1,TRBJ2-7,TGTGCCAGCAGTAATATACAGGGCCCCGAGCAGTACTTC,CASSNIQGPEQYF
NA,TRBD2,TRBV6-6,TRBJ2-7,TGTGCCAGCAGCCCTCTAGCGGGCGACGAGCAGTACTTC,CASSPLAGDEQYF
NA,NA,TRBV7-9,TRBJ1-3,TGTGCCAGTTCCTTCGACAGGTTTGGAAACACCATATATTTT,CASSFDRFGNTIYF
NA,TRBD1,TRBV27,TRBJ2-3,TGTGCCACCCGACAGGGGCGGGTAGATACGCAGTATTTT,CATRQGRVDTQYF
few,NA,TRBV6-1,TRBJ1-4,TGTGCCAGCAGTGGGGATCCCGGACGGGAAAAACTGTTTTTT,CASSGDPGREKLFF
once,TRBD2,TRBV6-5,TRBJ2-1,TGTGCCAGCAGCAGGACTAGCGGGAAGAACAATGAGCAGTTCTTC,CASSRTSGKNNEQFF
few,NA,TRBV7-2,TRBJ2-5,TGTGCCAGCAGCTTAGGCGGCAACTCCCAAGAGACCCAGTACTTC,CASSLGGNSQETQYF
NA,TRBD2,TRBV5-6,TRBJ2-3,TGTGCCAGCAGCTTGGTTAGGGGTAGAGCGGGGGGCACAGATACGCAGTATTTT,CASSLVRGRAGGTDTQYF
NA,NA,TRBV5-1,TRBJ2-1,TGCGCCAGCAGCTTGGGAGGATGGGGCCCCTACAATGAGCAGTTCTTC,CASSLGGWGPYNEQFF
few,NA,TRBV5-1,TRBJ1-1,TGCGCCAGCAGCTTCCGGCAGGACACTGAAGCTTTCTTT,CASSFRQDTEAFF